The 3 T cell receptor beta chains below come from one sample, sequenced in a study of CD8 T cells in ankylosing spondylitis. TCRdb re-called the 5' RACE reads with MiXCR, one entry per CDR3 protein. This sample has about 150,000 distinct CDR3 sequences, with 44% found just once. Sequences were obtained from synovial fluid, either unsorted or a sorted T cell fraction (not recorded which). Every receptor here comes from a male donor with ankylosing spondylitis.

The rearrangement links TRBV11-3 to TRBJ2-1; TRBD2 aligns across 8 bases. Germline V gene sequence: CDR1 SGHNT, CDR2 YENEEA. J was trimmed by 8 bases and V by 0 bases; bases with no gene match: 3. This CDR3 region has 14 residues. The DNA for the CDR3 is TGTGCCAGCAGCTTAGAAGCGGGGGTCGATGAGCAGTTCTTC. It specifies CASSLEAGVDEQFF.

The chain recombines TRBV5-1 with TRBJ2-7; D gene ambiguous. The V end was cut by 3 bases, the J end by 6 bases, with 13 bases between. The CDR3 contains 13 residues. The germline CDR1 and CDR2 sequences are SGHRS and YFSETQ. CDR3 sequence: CASSSTATGEQYF. Written as DNA, the CDR3 is TGCGCCAGCAGCTCGACTGCGACGGGCGAGCAGTACTTC.

The chain uses TRBV6-5 and TRBJ1-2; D uncertain. Germline V gene data show CDR1 as MNHEY and CDR2 as SVGAGI. This CDR3 is 12 amino acids long. V was shortened by 5 bases and J by 7 bases, with 11 bases between the two germline ends. Here the CDR3 reads CASSTPLGGYTF. In DNA form, the CDR3 reads TGTGCCAGCAGTACCCCGTTGGGTGGCTACACCTTC.